A selection of T cell receptor beta chains follows, all from one sample in a study of regulatory and conventional T cells in RAG deficiency. Clones were read by immunoSEQ multiplex PCR, and TCRdb kept only the in-frame ones, dropping some. The sample comprises 45,000 or so clones, more than 80% of which are singletons, and approximately 0.51% rests with the top ten. A further study also used this sample, focusing on regulatory T cells.

What was sequenced was CD4+ effector T cells sorted from blood. Source of these receptors: a human donor in good health. The CDR3 runs from the conserved cysteine through the conserved F or W. D genes are given only for firm matches. Size is omitted from some rows. Given values are once, few, many or a class for expanded clones.

j_call,v_call,d_call,clone_size,cdr3_aa,cdr3_nt
TRBJ2-3,TRBV27,-,-,CASSPRNADTQYF,TGTGCCAGCAGCCCTCGTAACGCCGATACGCAGTATTTT
TRBJ1-4,TRBV20-1,-,-,CSAIDEKLFF,TGCAGTGCCATTGATGAAAAACTGTTTTTT
TRBJ2-7,TRBV28,TRBD2,-,CASGTSGTYEQYF,TGTGCCAGCGGTACTAGCGGCACCTACGAGCAGTACTTC
TRBJ1-1,TRBV6-1,-,-,CASSLDAREAFF,TGTGCCAGCAGTCTGGACGCGCGTGAAGCTTTCTTT
TRBJ2-3,TRBV7-3,-,-,CASSFSWTDTQYF,TGTGCCAGCAGCTTCTCGTGGACAGATACGCAGTATTTT
TRBJ1-2,TRBV18,TRBD1,-,CASSPSGQENYGYTF,TGTGCCAGCTCACCCTCGGGACAGGAAAACTATGGCTACACCTTC
TRBJ2-5,TRBV7-9,-,-,CASSLEVFFGQQETQYF,TGTGCCAGCAGCTTAGAGGTTTTTTTTGGACAGCAAGAGACCCAGTACTTC
TRBJ1-4,TRBV9,TRBD1,-,CASSSGQGPATNEKLFF,TGTGCCAGCAGCTCTGGACAGGGACCGGCAACTAATGAAAAACTGTTTTTT
TRBJ1-1,TRBV6-1,-,-,CASRILNTEAFF,TGTGCCAGCAGAATATTGAACACTGAAGCTTTCTTT
TRBJ1-2,TRBV7-9,-,-,CASSLAGGSNGGYTF,TGTGCCAGCAGCTTAGCAGGGGGAAGTAATGGAGGCTACACCTTC
TRBJ2-6,TRBV30,-,-,CAWSVEPREGIPGANVLTF,TGTGCCTGGAGTGTAGAACCCAGGGAAGGAATCCCTGGGGCCAACGTCCTGACTTTC
TRBJ1-1,TRBV27,-,-,CASSIQGALGTEAFF,TGTGCCAGCAGTATACAGGGTGCATTGGGCACTGAAGCTTTCTTT
TRBJ2-3,TRBV19,-,-,CASSIGRHKGTDTQYF,TGTGCCAGTAGTATAGGTAGGCACAAGGGGACAGATACGCAGTATTTT
TRBJ1-1,TRBV6-5,-,-,CASSYSSQGSSEAFF,TGTGCCAGCAGTTACTCGAGTCAGGGTTCGTCTGAAGCTTTCTTT
TRBJ2-7,TRBV19,TRBD1,-,CASTPRPGQGYEQYF,TGTGCCAGTACCCCCCGCCCGGGACAGGGCTACGAGCAGTACTTC
TRBJ1-1,TRBV6-5,TRBD1,-,CASSRQGEAFF,TGTGCCAGCAGTCGACAGGGTGAAGCTTTCTTT
TRBJ2-2,TRBV11-2,TRBD2,-,CASSPQLAANTGELFF,TGTGCCAGCAGCCCACAACTAGCGGCGAACACCGGGGAGCTGTTTTTT
TRBJ1-1,TRBV19,-,-,CASSSGRSNTEAFF,TGTGCCAGTAGCTCGGGACGGTCGAACACTGAAGCTTTCTTT
TRBJ1-2,TRBV15,-,-,CATSRDSASPHGYTF,TGTGCCACCAGCAGAGATTCAGCGAGCCCCCATGGCTACACCTTC
TRBJ1-2,TRBV19,-,-,CASNKGDRYGYTF,TGTGCCAGTAATAAGGGGGACCGCTATGGCTACACCTTC
TRBJ1-1,TRBV6-1,-,-,CASSEKVTGTEAFF,TGTGCCAGCAGTGAAAAGGTCACGGGGACTGAAGCTTTCTTT
TRBJ1-4,TRBV19,-,once,CASSINGGGDEKLFF,TGTGCCAGTAGTATCAACGGAGGGGGGGATGAAAAACTGTTTTTT
TRBJ1-2,TRBV5-1,TRBD1,-,CASSVDRPDNGYTF,TGCGCCAGCAGCGTGGACAGGCCCGATAATGGCTACACCTTC
TRBJ2-7,TRBV10-3,TRBD2,-,CAISGGGYEQYF,TGTGCCATCTCCGGGGGGGGCTACGAGCAGTACTTC
TRBJ2-1,TRBV2,TRBD1,few,CASNGQGLREQFF,TGTGCCAGCAACGGACAGGGCTTAAGGGAGCAGTTCTTC
TRBJ1-6,TRBV19,-,-,CASRRTADNSPLHF,TGTGCCAGTAGACGGACAGCGGATAATTCACCCCTCCACTTT
TRBJ2-1,TRBV18,-,-,CASSPSLSSSYNEQFF,TGTGCCAGCTCACCTTCACTCTCCAGCTCCTACAATGAGCAGTTCTTC
TRBJ2-1,TRBV14,-,-,CASSQEGPRVEQFF,TGTGCCAGCAGCCAAGAAGGACCCCGGGTCGAGCAGTTCTTC
TRBJ2-5,TRBV29-1,TRBD2,once,CSVAPSGAKETQYF,TGCAGCGTTGCGCCTAGCGGGGCCAAAGAGACCCAGTACTTC
TRBJ2-7,TRBV5-4,-,-,CASSRGSFYEQYF,TGTGCCAGCAGCCGGGGGTCGTTCTACGAGCAGTACTTC
TRBJ1-2,TRBV6-4,-,-,CASRPGATYGYTF,TGTGCCAGCAGACCAGGGGCCACCTATGGCTACACCTTC
TRBJ2-6,TRBV7-9,-,-,CASSLGGLGANVLTF,TGTGCCAGCAGCTTAGGCGGCCTAGGGGCCAACGTCCTGACTTTC
TRBJ1-6,TRBV5-5,-,-,CASRYAVTDYNSPLHF,TGTGCCAGCAGATACGCCGTCACAGACTACAATTCACCCCTCCACTTT
TRBJ2-1,TRBV18,-,once,CASSPGGNEQFF,TGTGCCAGCTCACCGGGCGGCAATGAGCAGTTCTTC
TRBJ1-4,TRBV6-5,-,-,CASRGQPATNEKLFF,TGTGCCAGCAGAGGACAGCCCGCAACTAATGAAAAACTGTTTTTT
TRBJ2-1,TRBV9,-,-,CASSVWDEYNEQFF,TGTGCCAGCAGCGTATGGGACGAATACAATGAGCAGTTCTTC
TRBJ2-2,TRBV7-2,-,-,CASSLRSYTGELFF,TGTGCCAGCAGCCTCCGGAGTTACACCGGGGAGCTGTTTTTT
TRBJ2-3,TRBV19,TRBD2,once,CASSILAGGRKDTQYF,TGTGCCAGTAGTATTTTAGCGGGGGGGCGTAAAGATACGCAGTATTTT
TRBJ2-5,TRBV5-1,-,-,CASRLEAETQYF,TGCGCCAGCAGGCTTGAAGCGGAGACCCAGTACTTC
TRBJ2-7,TRBV18,-,-,CASSPQRQAYEQYF,TGTGCCAGCTCACCTCAGCGACAGGCCTACGAGCAGTACTTC
TRBJ1-5,TRBV6-5,-,-,CASSYGPRGNQPQHF,TGTGCCAGCAGTTACGGTCCTAGGGGCAATCAGCCCCAGCATTTT
TRBJ2-7,TRBV5-8,TRBD2,-,CASSLVRGATYEQYF,TGTGCCAGCAGCTTGGTGCGGGGGGCGACCTACGAGCAGTACTTC
TRBJ1-1,TRBV25-1,-,-,CASRREQGNGEAFF,TGTGCCAGCAGGAGGGAACAGGGTAACGGTGAAGCTTTCTTT
TRBJ2-3,TRBV7-9,-,-,CASSSGAITRSTDTQYF,TGTGCCAGCAGCTCCGGGGCTATAACAAGGAGCACAGATACGCAGTATTTT
TRBJ2-2,TRBV30,-,-,CAWKKGQRTGELFF,TGTGCCTGGAAAAAGGGGCAACGGACCGGGGAGCTGTTTTTT
TRBJ1-6,TRBV19,TRBD1,few,CASSITGGDSPLHF,TGTGCCAGTAGTATCACAGGGGGGGATTCACCCCTCCACTTT
TRBJ2-7,TRBV4-1,TRBD1,-,CASSPTRDSYEQYF,TGCGCCAGCAGCCCTACAAGGGACAGTTACGAGCAGTACTTC
TRBJ2-3,TRBV12-2,-,-,CASLFKGDNTDTQYF,TGTGCAAGTCTCTTCAAGGGGGACAACACAGATACGCAGTATTTT
TRBJ2-7,TRBV10-3,TRBD1,-,CAISEPDRGYEQYF,TGTGCCATCAGTGAGCCGGACAGGGGATACGAGCAGTACTTC
TRBJ2-5,TRBV14,TRBD1,-,CASSPRTGRETQYF,TGTGCCAGCAGCCCCCGGACAGGGCGAGAGACCCAGTACTTC
TRBJ2-5,TRBV5-6,TRBD1,-,CASSSDGTGVNQQTQYF,TGTGCCAGCAGCTCCGACGGGACAGGGGTGAATCAACAGACCCAGTACTTC
TRBJ1-5,TRBV10-2,-,-,CASRLDSSNQPQHF,TGCGCCAGCAGGTTAGACAGTAGCAATCAGCCCCAGCATTTT
TRBJ1-5,TRBV6-6,-,-,CASSQDRGQPQHF,TGTGCCAGCAGCCAGGACAGAGGACAGCCCCAGCATTTT